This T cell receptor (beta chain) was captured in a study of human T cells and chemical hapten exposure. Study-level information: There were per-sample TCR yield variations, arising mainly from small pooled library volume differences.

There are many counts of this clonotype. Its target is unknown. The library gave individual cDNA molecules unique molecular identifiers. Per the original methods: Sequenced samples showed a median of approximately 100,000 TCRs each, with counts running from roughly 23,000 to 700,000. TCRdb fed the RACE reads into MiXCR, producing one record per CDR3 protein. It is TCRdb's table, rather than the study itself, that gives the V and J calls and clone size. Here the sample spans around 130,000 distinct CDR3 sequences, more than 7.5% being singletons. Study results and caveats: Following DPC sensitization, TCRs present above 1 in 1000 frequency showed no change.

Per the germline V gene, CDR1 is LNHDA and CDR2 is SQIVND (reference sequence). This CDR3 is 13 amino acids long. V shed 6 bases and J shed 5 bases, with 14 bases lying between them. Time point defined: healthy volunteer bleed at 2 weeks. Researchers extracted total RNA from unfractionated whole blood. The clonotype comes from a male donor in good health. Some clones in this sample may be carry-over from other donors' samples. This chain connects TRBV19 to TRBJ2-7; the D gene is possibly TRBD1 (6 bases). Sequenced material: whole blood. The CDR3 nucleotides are TGTGCCAGTAGGGCCGCAGGGGCCGACGAGCAGTACTTC. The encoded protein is CASRAAGADEQYF.